The rows below give T cell receptor beta chains drawn from one sample of a study of T cell repertoires in cytomegalovirus infection. One entry per CDR3 protein, called by TCRdb with MiXCR from the reads. The sample contains 300,000 to 400,000 distinct CDR3 sequences, 9.5% of which appear only once. The sequenced material came from PBMCs. These receptors all stem from a human donor in good health (CMV status not recorded). Some clones in this sample may be carry-over from other donors' samples. Each CDR3 is given without its conserved first and last residue. Each record gives: V gene, J gene, CDR3 protein.

TRBV19	TRBJ2-1	ASSIRQWPNEQF
TRBV20-1	TRBJ2-3	SALLFRVPAGDTDTQY
TRBV12-3/TRBV12-4	TRBJ2-1	ASSLAQATYNEQF
TRBV12-3/TRBV12-4	TRBJ2-1	ASSLELAENNEQF
TRBV27	TRBJ2-4	ASSSLAKNIQY
TRBV5-6	TRBJ2-7	ASSFTSLVEQY
TRBV9	TRBJ2-5	ASSVDPQETQY
TRBV7-8	TRBJ1-4	ASSSRQGAGEKLF
TRBV6-2/TRBV6-3	TRBJ2-7	ASRGYPAEQY
TRBV2	TRBJ1-1	ASKTSQGLEAF
TRBV12-5	TRBJ1-1	ASGLVRGTYTEAF
TRBV10-3	TRBJ1-1	AIIGAPWMNTEAF
TRBV7-9	TRBJ2-1	ASSFLLDPRGHGPYNEQF
TRBV11-3	TRBJ1-1	ASSLEGDFTEAF
TRBV19	TRBJ2-4	ASMRSGLGGIQY
TRBV7-2	TRBJ1-5	ASSLDSDSNQPQH
TRBV18	TRBJ2-5	ASSPRLAAARFGGETQY
TRBV7-2	TRBJ2-5	ASSLGGGAEETQY
TRBV11-2	TRBJ1-1	ASSLAFGRNTEAF
TRBV27	TRBJ2-2	ASRADDWGDTGELF
TRBV6-5	TRBJ2-7	ASSEMGQPYEQY
TRBV7-2	TRBJ2-1	ASSLAWAGRSYNEQF
TRBV7-6	TRBJ2-3	ASSPPTQDTQY
TRBV28	TRBJ2-7	ASSLDYGGSYEQY
TRBV7-2	TRBJ1-1	ASSLDRRRTEAF
TRBV5-4	TRBJ2-7	ASSLDLFSEQY
TRBV11-2	TRBJ2-3	ASSSIAGVADTQY
TRBV28	TRBJ1-6	ASSFGGVIADSPLH
TRBV2	TRBJ2-6	ASSASTISGANVLT
TRBV7-2	TRBJ2-7	ASSLARGWGPPNTYEQY
TRBV28	TRBJ2-5	ASSFIAGARETQY
TRBV2	TRBJ1-6	ASSRQVIYNSPLH
TRBV7-9	TRBJ1-6	ASSLQGTENSPLH
TRBV19	TRBJ2-7	ASSIAPTDTYEQY
TRBV4-1	TRBJ2-7	ASSQDITQPSIN
TRBV7-6	TRBJ2-1	ASSLSPLAGRNEQF
TRBV7-6	TRBJ2-7	ASSSILYEQY
TRBV2	TRBJ1-4	ASDSGDLYGKLF
TRBV12-3/TRBV12-4	TRBJ1-3	ASSYEFPGNTIY
TRBV7-2	TRBJ2-1	ASSLGDFNEQF
TRBV7-2	TRBJ1-3	ASSIRTSGNTIY
TRBV7-3	TRBJ2-5	ANSLGLAGTQY
TRBV4-1	TRBJ1-1	ASSQVDGILNTEAF
TRBV7-9	TRBJ2-2	ASGPRDGTGELF
TRBV7-2	TRBJ1-4	ASSFRPNEKLF
TRBV7-2	TRBJ2-7	ASSSQPGWLNEQY
TRBV12-3/TRBV12-4	TRBJ2-4	ASSLYGQGGAKNIQY
TRBV7-2	TRBJ1-2	ASSPRDKPNYGYT
TRBV7-2	TRBJ2-5	ASRPSSGGADETQY
TRBV6-2/TRBV6-3	TRBJ2-3	ASSYPRVGDTQY